One T cell receptor (beta chain) is described in this entry. The entry originates in a study of blood T cell repertoires in COVID-19. Study details: COVID-19 samples collected from the United States, Italy and Spain covered acute and convalescent phases.

As processed by the authors: Estimation of nucleated cell counts was performed using reference gene primer amplification. The protocol was immunoSEQ multiplex PCR, while the TCRdb copy is restricted to in-frame clones and leaves out a portion. V and J calls and clone size follow that table, whereas D and trimming were derived from the DNA. Counted here are 200,000 to 300,000 clones, 82% occurring once; the ten biggest clones make up roughly 4.7%. The CDR3 is made up of 13 amino acids. CDR1 and CDR2 from the germline V gene are SQVTM and ANQGSEA. Between the trimmed V and J ends, which lost 5 bases and 0 bases, there was a span of 10 bases.

Sequenced material: peripheral blood. The sequence was collected from a woman aged 70 to 79 with acute or convalescent COVID-19. V gene TRBV29-1 combines with J gene TRBJ1-1; D unclear. The CDR3 loop is CSVRGVMNTEAFF. CDR3 nucleotides: TGCAGCGTTCGCGGGGTCATGAACACTGAAGCTTTCTTT.